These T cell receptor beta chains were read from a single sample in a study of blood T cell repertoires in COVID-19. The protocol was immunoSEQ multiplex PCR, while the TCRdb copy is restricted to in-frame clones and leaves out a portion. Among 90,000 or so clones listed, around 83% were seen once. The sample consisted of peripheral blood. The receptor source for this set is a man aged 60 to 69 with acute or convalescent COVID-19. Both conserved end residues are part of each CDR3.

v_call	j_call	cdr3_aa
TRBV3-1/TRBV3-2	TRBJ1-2	CASSQAMTRQTRNYGYTF
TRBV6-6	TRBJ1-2	CASSYRTEVYGYTF
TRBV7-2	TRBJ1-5	CASSGRVGGQPQHF
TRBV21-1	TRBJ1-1	CASSNDGTSGVGTEAFF
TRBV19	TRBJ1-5	CASSKTAAQPQHF
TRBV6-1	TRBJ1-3	CASSELRNTIYF
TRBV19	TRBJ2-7	CASKVGENSYEQYF
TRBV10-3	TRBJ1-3	CAISERQDSGNTIYF
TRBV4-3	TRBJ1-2	CASSQTPATNYGYTF
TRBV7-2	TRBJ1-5	CASSLGSTNNQPQHF
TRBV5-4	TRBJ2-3	CASSPGGRWTDTQYF
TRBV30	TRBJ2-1	CASQGGGRNEQFF
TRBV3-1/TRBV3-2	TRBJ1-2	CASSQTTGGVYGYTF
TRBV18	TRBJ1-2	CASSPGPSQRNYGYTF
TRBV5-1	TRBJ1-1	CASSLGVSGNTEAFF
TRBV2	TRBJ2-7	CASSELSGAGKAYEQYF
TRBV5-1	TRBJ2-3	CASSSKALAGRYSTDTQYF
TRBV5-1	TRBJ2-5	CASTPLTSTQETQYF
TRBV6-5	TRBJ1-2	CASRSRAPGGYGYTF
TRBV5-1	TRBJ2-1	CASSLAVGGPREQFF
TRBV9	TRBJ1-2	CASSATGVYGYTF
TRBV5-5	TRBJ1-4	CASSPDRANEKLFF
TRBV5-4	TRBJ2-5	CASSPWTSSQETQYF
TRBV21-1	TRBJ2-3	CASSKGENKITSTDTQYF
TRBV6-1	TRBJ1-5	CASSERQGNQPQHF
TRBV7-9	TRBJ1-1	CASSERTGGAGAFF
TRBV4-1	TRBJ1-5	CASSLLMDRLSYQPQHF
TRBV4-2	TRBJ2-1	CASSEESGLAGGPSSYNEQFF
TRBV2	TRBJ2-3	CASVTNTDTQYF
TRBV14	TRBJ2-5	CASSQDLGTQQETQYF
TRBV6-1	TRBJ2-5	CASSEISGGGETQYF
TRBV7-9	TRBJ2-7	CASSSTYSYEQYF
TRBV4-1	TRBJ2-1	CASSQGRQVLRDEQFF
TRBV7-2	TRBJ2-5	CASSLAGAQETQYF
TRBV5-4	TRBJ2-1	CASSKIADSYEQFF
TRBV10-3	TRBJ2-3	CAISRGAPGYTQYF
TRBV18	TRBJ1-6	CASSPRDRVYNSPLHF
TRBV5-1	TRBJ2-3	CASSFGYGGGAQDTQYF
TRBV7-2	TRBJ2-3	CASSPGLAAADTQYF
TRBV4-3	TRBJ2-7	CASSQDASNRGGQYF
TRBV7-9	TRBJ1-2	CASSLGTVTDVYGYTF
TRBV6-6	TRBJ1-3	CASRLRQGRNTIYF
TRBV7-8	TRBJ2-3	CASRYSGLPTDTQYF
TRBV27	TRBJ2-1	CASSLYNEQFF
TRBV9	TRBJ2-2	CASSVDTTKDYTGELFF
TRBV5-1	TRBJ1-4	CASSLGPRTGGSELFF
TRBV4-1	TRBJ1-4	CASSQGRGPANEKLFF
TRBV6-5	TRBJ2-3	CASSWASTDTQYF
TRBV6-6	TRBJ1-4	CASSYSPGESEKLFF
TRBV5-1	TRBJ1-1	CASSLVPGGYTEAFF
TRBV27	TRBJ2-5	CASSSTQQETQYF
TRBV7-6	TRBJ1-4	CASSPTGTGNEKLFF